This T cell receptor beta chain is from a study of T cells expressing NK-cell markers. Study outcomes and limitations: A handful of donors likewise had their CD3+CD56-NKG2C+ fraction led by these clonotypes.

Per the germline V gene, CDR1 is SGHAT and CDR2 is FQNNGV. This CDR3 region has 18 residues. Comments on this clonotype: Its antigen is not identified.

From the 5' RACE reads, TCRdb lists one entry per CDR3 protein and no DNA. The ten top clones account for 0.3% to 0.45%, within a sample of more than 250,000 distinct CDR3 sequences. This TCR was sampled from a young man in good health. This chain joins TRBV11-2 and TRBJ2-3; TCRdb picks TRBD2, but there is no DNA to check that call. What was sequenced was blood T cells: a sorted CD56 or NKG2C T cell subset, CD4+ or CD8+ T cells, or bulk PBMC T cells (not recorded which). This chain's CDR3 is CASSLVPLGTSGTDTQYF.